The present T cell receptor beta chain was sequenced within a study of T-cell reconstitution after alpha-beta-depleted transplantation in children. The CDR3 has 15 residues. Germline V gene data show CDR1 as MGHRA and CDR2 as YSYEKL. V was pared by 5 bases and J by 4 bases, with 15 bases between. Study-wide points: Several hundred graft clones that had expanded were reportedly the source of alpha-beta T cells about two months after transplant. A year had passed since transplant, and T-cell counts and diversity by then came mostly from newly produced T cells. Several patients had high TCRbeta diversity at day 60; it came from surviving recipient T cells and thymic progenitors.

On this clonotype itself: What it binds is unknown.

Researchers prepared the TCRbeta library using unique molecular identifiers, the study reports. MiXCR was run by TCRdb on the PCR reads, yielding one entry per CDR3 protein. The sample lists 98,000 or so distinct CDR3 sequences, more than 20% occurring once. Sequences were derived from PBMCs, sampled before TCRalphabeta/CD19-depleted stem cell transplant. This chain joins TRBV4-1 and TRBJ2-1; D may correspond to TRBD1 or TRBD2 (6 bases each). This receptor was identified in a boy younger than 10 with acute lymphoblastic leukemia, due to receive a stem cell transplant. CDR3 sequence (DNA): TGCGCCAGCAGCAGGGGGGAAGGAAGATACAATGAGCAGTTCTTC. Residues: CASSRGEGRYNEQFF.